This TCR beta chain was found in a study of blood T cell repertoires in COVID-19. Overall study: Specimens from acute and convalescent COVID-19 originated in the United States, Italy and Spain.

In the original processing: Amplification from reference gene primers served as the basis for estimated nucleated cell counts. Assay used: immunoSEQ multiplex PCR; TCRdb lists only in-frame clones, some missing. V, J and clone size derive from that table, while D and trimming were established from the DNA sequence. Here the sample spans around 59,000 clones, more than 75% being singletons. With 5 bases removed from V and 5 bases from J, the gap between germline ends came to 15 bases. The germline gives CDR1 SGHNT, CDR2 YENEEA. The CDR3 spans 14 residues. The rearrangement uses TRBV11-3 and TRBJ2-5, with D possibly TRBD1 on 5 matching bases. The sample comprised peripheral blood. This sequence originates from an elderly man with acute or convalescent COVID-19. CDR3: CASSDRAGWETQYF. DNA for the CDR3: TGTGCCAGCAGCGACCGAGCAGGGTGGGAGACCCAGTACTTC.